A selection of T cell receptor beta chains follows, all from one sample in a study of control samples from healthy donors and cancer patients. Using immunoSEQ multiplex PCR, the repertoire was profiled, and TCRdb retains in-frame clones only, with some absent. The data show about 64,000 clones, with roughly 90% seen just once and 1.7% held by the top ten. Material for sequencing was PBMCs. Receptor source: a man between 35 and 55 years old with colorectal cancer. CDR3s include the opening cysteine and the closing phenylalanine or tryptophan. A D gene is named only where the DNA matches it firmly. Clone size appears in some rows only: once, few, many, or a class for an expanded clone.

>TRBJ2-2|NA|few|TRBV18
TGTGCCAGCTCACCACTGGCGGGAAACACCGGGGAGCTGTTTTTT
CASSPLAGNTGELFF
>TRBJ1-6|NA|NA|TRBV10-3
TGTGCCATCAGTGAATTGGGGGGGACTTATAATTCACCCCTCCACTTT
CAISELGGTYNSPLHF
>TRBJ2-4|TRBD2|NA|TRBV6-2/TRBV6-3
TGTGCCAGCAGTTACTCCGACCGACTAGCGGGGGGGCCGCGGGTCAAAAACATTCAGTACTTC
CASSYSDRLAGGPRVKNIQYF
>TRBJ2-7|TRBD1|NA|TRBV3-1/TRBV3-2
TGTGCCAGCAGCAAAGGGACAGGGGGACCCTACGAGCAGTACTTC
CASSKGTGGPYEQYF
>TRBJ1-2|NA|NA|TRBV5-5
TGTGCCAGCAGCTTGGCCGACGGCGGCTATGGCTACACCTTC
CASSLADGGYGYTF
>TRBJ2-2|TRBD1|NA|TRBV9
TGTGCCAGCAGCGTAGGAAGTGGGACAGGGAACGCCGGGGAGCTGTTTTTT
CASSVGSGTGNAGELFF
>TRBJ1-1|NA|NA|TRBV25-1
TGTGCCAGCAGTGAATGGAGTCGGACAGCGGACACTGAAGCTTTCTTT
CASSEWSRTADTEAFF
>TRBJ2-1|NA|NA|TRBV20-1
TGCAGTGCTCTACGGAATGAGCAGTTCTTC
CSALRNEQFF
>TRBJ2-1|NA|NA|TRBV27
TGTGCCACCGATGAAAGGAAAAGCTCCTACAATGAGCAGTTCTTC
CATDERKSSYNEQFF
>TRBJ2-7|NA|few|TRBV29-1
TGCAGCGTCGTTGACGACTCCTACGAGCAGTACTTC
CSVVDDSYEQYF
>TRBJ2-2|TRBD2|NA|TRBV10-2
TGCGCCAGCAGTGAGGGGGGGCTAGCGGGGGGTGCACACGGGGAGCTGTTTTTT
CASSEGGLAGGAHGELFF
>TRBJ2-1|TRBD2|NA|TRBV11-3
TGTGCCAGCAGCCCCCGGGGGGGGCACTATGAGCAGTTCTTC
CASSPRGGHYEQFF
>TRBJ1-2|TRBD1|NA|TRBV9
TGTGCCAGCAGCGCTCAGGGGGGGCCGAACTATGGCTACACCTTC
CASSAQGGPNYGYTF
>TRBJ1-2|NA|NA|TRBV11-2
TGTGCCAGCAGCTTAGATCCGCAGGTCAACTATGGCTACACCTTC
CASSLDPQVNYGYTF
>TRBJ1-5|NA|NA|TRBV18
TGTGCCAGCTCACCCCTAGGTGGCCAGCCCCAGCATTTT
CASSPLGGQPQHF
>TRBJ2-4|NA|NA|TRBV6-5
TGTGAGGGCCAGAGAGAAACCAAAAACATTCAGTACTTC
CEGQRETKNIQYF
>TRBJ1-4|NA|NA|TRBV15
TGTGCCACCAGCAGAGATAGGGGGGTTGAAAAACTGTTTTTT
CATSRDRGVEKLFF
>TRBJ1-1|NA|NA|TRBV19
TGTGCCAGTAGTGCCCGGAGTGAAGCTTTCTTT
CASSARSEAFF
>TRBJ1-2|NA|once|TRBV5-1
TGCGCCAGCAGCTTGGGACAGGCAGCTAACTATGGCTACACCTTC
CASSLGQAANYGYTF